This TCR beta chain is drawn from a study of siplizumab effects on memory and regulatory T cells. Whole-study findings and limits: Tregs proliferating in siplizumab cultures lacked confirmation of their suppressive function. Contribution to the alloresponse seemed major for naive T cells, which also seemed more diverse than memory cells.

Note on this clone: Its specificity is not known.

The assay was immunoSEQ multiplex PCR, and TCRdb's table has in-frame clones only and misses some. The repertoire holds over 85,000 clones, around nine tenths seen once, with around 1.3% in the top ten. The CDR3 has 15 residues. Trimming shortened V by 5 bases and J by 2 bases, and 12 bases separated the two germline ends. Germline CDR1 is SEHNR and CDR2 is FQNEAQ (reference sequence). The source of this sequence is a human donor in good health. What was sequenced was CD4+ T cells sorted from blood. The chain couples TRBV7-9 to TRBJ1-4; D might be TRBD1 (5 bases). The CDR3 bases are TGTGCCAGCAGCCGTCAGACAGCCACTAATGAAAAACTGTTTTTT. This sequence encodes CASSRQTATNEKLFF.